The 29 T cell receptor beta chains reported below all come from one sample, sequenced in a study of neoadjuvant anti-PD-1 for oral cavity cancer. Some clones are missing from TCRdb's copy, which holds only in-frame ones; the method was immunoSEQ multiplex PCR. The sample gives under 10,000 clones, 65% to 70% of which show up once; roughly 8.3% is in the top ten. The input for sequencing was tumor tissue, taken before nivolumab (anti-PD-1) treatment. Every receptor here comes from a person between 40 and 85 years old with oral cavity squamous cell carcinoma.

This clone was seen more than once but under ten times. This chain uses TRBV28 with TRBJ1-3; D gene unclear. The CDR3 runs to 13 residues. V was clipped by 4 bases and J by 2 bases, with 6 bases between them. Looked up from germline, CDR1 is MDHEN and CDR2 is SYDVKM. CDR3 coding DNA: TGTGCCAGCAGTTCACCGACTGGAAACACCATATATTTT. Amino acid sequence: CASSSPTGNTIYF.

In its sample, this clone was seen a few times. The J gene is TRBJ2-7, the V gene TRBV11-2; the D gene is possibly TRBD2 (6 bases). Germline assignment: CDR1 SGHAT and CDR2 FQNNGV. Trimming took off 2 bases at V and 4 bases at J, with 12 bases between the two ends. The CDR3 spans 14 residues. The CDR3 reads CASSLSLAGYEQYF. DNA of the CDR3: TGTGCCAGCAGCTTATCACTAGCTGGGTACGAGCAGTACTTC.

V usage is TRBV30 and J usage is TRBJ2-3; TRBD2 aligns across 8 bases. Losses at the gene ends were 1 base for V and 1 base for J; bases not matched to a gene: 7. CDR1 GTSNPN and CDR2 SVGIG come from the germline V gene (reference sequence). The CDR3 is 16 residues long. DNA for the CDR3: TGTGCCTGGAGTGGGTCGGGTAGCGGGGGCACAGATACGCAGTATTTT. This encodes CAWSGSGSGGTDTQYF. Full variable domain (missing parts from reference TRBV30 and TRBJ2-3): SQTIHQWPATLVQPVGSPLSLECTVEGTSNPNLYWYRQAAGRGLQLLFYSVGIGQISSEVPQNLSASRPQDRQFILSSKKLLLSDSGFYLCAWSGSGSGGTDTQYFGPGTRLTVL.

This clone was observed a few times. The chain couples TRBV5-1 to TRBJ2-7; D ambiguous. Trimming left V 7 bases short and J 0 bases short, with 23 bases between. This CDR3 has 17 amino acids. CDR1 and CDR2 from the germline V gene are SGHRS and YFSETQ. The CDR3 region has the DNA TGCGCCAGCTCCCCGGCTCTACAGAGCACCTCCTCCTACGAGCAGTACTTC. Translating it yields CASSPALQSTSSYEQYF.

The chain employs TRBV12-5 and TRBJ1-1; D remains ambiguous. CDR1 is LGHNT and CDR2 is FRNRAP in the germline V gene. Trimming took 0 bases from V and 1 from J, leaving 9 bases between them. CDR3 length: 15 amino acids. DNA of the CDR3: TGTGCTAGTGGTTTGGTACCGGCAGGGAACACTGAAGCTTTCTTT. It specifies CASGLVPAGNTEAFF. Together with reference TRBV12-5 and TRBJ1-1, the CDR3 gives the full variable domain: DARVTQTPRHKVTEMGQEVTMRCQPILGHNTVFWYRQTMMQGLELLAYFRNRAPLDDSGMPKDRFSAEMPDATLATLKIQPSEPRDSAVYFCASGLVPAGNTEAFFGQGTRLTVV.

This clone appeared a few times. The J gene is TRBJ1-4, the V gene TRBV7-9, with no clear D. This CDR3 region has 16 residues. Trimming took 5 bases from V and 7 from J, leaving 20 bases between them. The germline gives CDR1 SEHNR, CDR2 FQNEAQ (reference sequence). The CDR3 spells CASSVNDGPELEKLFF. In DNA, the CDR3 is TGTGCCAGCAGCGTCAATGACGGGCCCGAACTTGAAAAACTGTTTTTT.

In its sample, this clone was seen once. The chain joins TRBV7-8 to TRBJ1-1; perhaps TRBD1 as D (5 bases). CDR1 is SGHVS and CDR2 is FQNEAQ in the germline V gene. The ends were cut back, 7 bases at V and 2 bases at J, with 17 bases in the middle. This CDR3 has 15 amino acids. The CDR3 spells CASNPKIGVNTEAFF. DNA of the CDR3: TGTGCCAGCAACCCGAAAATAGGGGTCAACACTGAAGCTTTCTTT.

The chain is built from TRBV27 and TRBJ2-5, with D possibly TRBD1 on 5 matching bases. Looked up from germline, CDR1 is MNHEY and CDR2 is SMNVEV (reference sequence). Trimming pared 9 bases from V and 5 bases from J, leaving 13 bases between. The CDR3 runs to 12 residues. This CDR3 reads CASGQGWETQYF. In DNA, the CDR3 is TGTGCCAGTGGTCAGGGTTGGGAGACCCAGTACTTC.

CDR3 sequence: CASSPGARGGSPLHF. CDR3 coding DNA: TGTGCCAGCAGCCCAGGGGCCCGAGGGGGATCACCCCTCCACTTT. The J gene is TRBJ1-6, the V gene TRBV6-4, with D perhaps matching TRBD1 (6 bases). The germline V and J ends were trimmed by 6 bases and 10 bases, with 19 bases remaining between them. The CDR3 totals 15 residues. Germline V gives CDR1 MRHNA, CDR2 SNTAGT.

The chain combines TRBV19 with TRBJ1-5, with a possible D match to TRBD1 (6 bases). Trimming took off 5 bases at V and 5 bases at J, with 19 bases between the two ends. Looked up from germline, CDR1 is LNHDA and CDR2 is SQIVND (reference sequence). This CDR3 is built from 16 residues. CDR3 amino acids: CASSHRETGPYQPQHF. The CDR3 DNA sequence: TGTGCCAGTAGTCACCGGGAGACAGGCCCTTATCAGCCCCAGCATTTT.

This chain connects TRBV9 to TRBJ1-3; TRBD1 agrees at 9 bases. CDR3 size: 17 residues. V lost 1 base and J lost 0; bases outside the gene matches: 5. Germline CDR1 reads SGDLS; CDR2 reads YYNGEE. CDR3 nucleotides: TGTGCCAGCAGCGTATCCGGGACAGGGTTCTCTGGAAACACCATATATTTT. Translated: CASSVSGTGFSGNTIYF.

V is TRBV9 and J is TRBJ2-1, with D unresolved. Trimming stripped 0 bases from V and 9 bases from J, with 4 bases between. Germline lookup yields CDR1 SGDLS and CDR2 YYNGEE. The CDR3 extends over 11 amino acids. The CDR3 region has the DNA TGTGCCAGCAGCGTAGGGACTGAGCAGTTCTTC. Protein: CASSVGTEQFF.

The chain is built from TRBV5-1 and TRBJ1-2; 7 nucleotides align to TRBD1. J gave up 4 bases and V 0 bases, and 3 bases lay outside the gene matches. The CDR3 sequence is 14 residues long. Germline loops: CDR1 SGHRS, CDR2 YFSETQ. CDR3 residues: CASSLEGQSYGYTF. The CDR3 bases are TGCGCCAGCAGCTTGGAGGGACAGTCCTATGGCTACACCTTC. The full variable domain, in which reference TRBV5-1 and TRBJ1-2 provide the parts outside the CDR3, is KAGVTQTPRYLIKTRGQQVTLSCSPISGHRSVSWYQQTPGQGLQFLFEYFSETQRNKGNFPGRFSGRQFSNSRSEMNVSTLELGDSALYLCASSLEGQSYGYTFGSGTRLTVV.

This clone has a single count. The J gene is TRBJ1-3, the V gene TRBV7-8, with TRBD1 as a possible D gene (6 bases). The V gene lost 4 bases and the J gene lost 4 bases, with 11 bases spanning the gap. The CDR3 is 14 amino acids. Germline CDR1 is SGHVS and CDR2 is FQNEAQ. This chain's CDR3 is CASSSQGAGNTIYF. Here the CDR3 DNA reads TGTGCCAGCAGCTCACAGGGTGCAGGAAACACCATATATTTT.

The gene calls are TRBV7-8 and TRBJ2-6; 7 bases agree with TRBD2. There are 18 residues in the CDR3. The trim removed 3 bases at V and 0 bases at J, leaving 8 bases unmatched. The germline gives CDR1 SGHVS, CDR2 FQNEAQ. Here the CDR3 reads CASSFTQGLHSGANVLTF. The CDR3, as DNA: TGTGCCAGCAGCTTCACTCAGGGACTACACTCTGGGGCCAACGTCCTGACTTTC.

V gene TRBV25-1 combines with J gene TRBJ1-4; D is uncertain. V was trimmed by 3 bases and J by 0 bases, leaving 17 bases between them. Germline CDR1 is MGHDK and CDR2 is SYGVNS. This CDR3 comprises 18 residues. This CDR3 is CASSEPPGRQATNEKLFF. DNA for the CDR3: TGTGCCAGCAGTGAGCCCCCCGGGAGACAAGCAACTAATGAAAAACTGTTTTTT.

V is TRBV23-1 and J is TRBJ1-5; tentative D call: TRBD1 (6 bases). TRBV23-1 is an ORF, and what it does is uncertain. This CDR3 has 16 amino acids. Trimming shortened V by 4 bases and J by 0 bases, and 13 bases separated the two germline ends. The CDR3 reads CASSRPTGDSNQPQHF. Written as DNA, the CDR3 is TGCGCCAGCAGTCGACCGACAGGAGATAGCAATCAGCCCCAGCATTTT.

V usage is TRBV5-4 and J usage is TRBJ1-4; TRBD1 aligns across 8 bases. Germline V gene sequence: CDR1 SGHNT, CDR2 YYREEE (reference sequence). The CDR3 extends over 15 amino acids. Trimming at V came to 5 bases and at J to 3 bases, leaving 6 bases not matched to a gene. The CDR3 sequence: CASSRGQGSNEKLFF. CDR3 coding DNA: TGTGCCAGCAGTCGCGGACAGGGATCTAATGAAAAACTGTTTTTT.

The chain joins TRBV27 to TRBJ1-1, with 7 bases identical to TRBD1. Germline V gene sequence: CDR1 MNHEY, CDR2 SMNVEV (reference sequence). V shed 6 bases, J shed 7 bases, and the junction held 11 bases outside the gene matches. The CDR3 sequence is 14 residues long. CDR3 protein: CASRLTGVENEAFF. The CDR3 DNA sequence: TGTGCCAGCAGGCTAACAGGGGTTGAAAATGAAGCTTTCTTT.

This chain joins TRBV27 and TRBJ1-5; a possible D gene is TRBD1 (5 bases). This CDR3 has 14 residues. Germline assignment: CDR1 MNHEY and CDR2 SMNVEV (reference sequence). The V and J ends lost 4 bases and 1 base respectively, with 8 bases between them. The CDR3 DNA is TGTGCCAGCAGTTCTAGGGGAAGCAATCAGCCCCAGCATTTT. Its translation: CASSSRGSNQPQHF.

The J gene is TRBJ2-1, the V gene TRBV18; perhaps TRBD2 as D (5 bases). Trimming left V 0 bases short and J 8 bases short, with 14 bases between. There are 15 residues in the CDR3. The germline CDR1 and CDR2 sequences are KGHSH and LQKENI. CDR3 loop: CASSPPLEGSHEQFF. In nucleotides, the CDR3 is TGTGCCAGCTCACCACCACTAGAAGGGTCTCATGAGCAGTTCTTC.

The chain combines TRBV9 with TRBJ1-1, with D maybe TRBD1 (6 bases). The CDR3 is 15 residues long. Germline loops: CDR1 SGDLS, CDR2 YYNGEE. V was trimmed by 0 bases and J by 5 bases, leaving 14 bases between them. The CDR3 here is CASSVEAGVGTEAFF. Here the CDR3 DNA reads TGTGCCAGCAGCGTAGAGGCAGGGGTTGGAACTGAAGCTTTCTTT.

The V call is TRBV15, the J call TRBJ1-2; D uncertain. The CDR3 covers 17 residues. Germline V lookup: CDR1 LNHNV, CDR2 YYDKDF (reference sequence). The V and J ends lost 0 bases and 4 bases respectively, with 18 bases between them. The CDR3 DNA follows: TGTGCCACCAGCAGAGATCGGTCCGACTGGCTGGGCTATGGCTACACCTTC. Residues: CATSRDRSDWLGYGYTF.

The chain uses TRBV2 and TRBJ2-7; D uncertain. The V gene lost 7 bases and the J gene lost 3 bases, with 7 bases spanning the gap. Germline lookup yields CDR1 SNHLY and CDR2 FYNNEI. This CDR3 spans 11 amino acids. CDR3 loop: CASIRDYEQYF. DNA of the CDR3: TGTGCCAGCATTAGAGACTACGAGCAGTACTTC.

The chain has TRBV9 and TRBJ1-2, with 11 bases identical to TRBD1. The CDR3 runs to 16 residues. V was pared by 3 bases and J by 8 bases, with 12 bases of the junction left unmatched. Germline CDR1 and CDR2: SGDLS and YYNGEE. The CDR3 protein is CASSAVARDRGYGYTF. The CDR3 DNA is TGTGCCAGCAGCGCGGTCGCCCGGGACAGGGGGTACGGCTACACCTTC.

The rearrangement joins TRBV19 to TRBJ2-7; TRBD1 aligns across 7 bases. V was clipped by 6 bases and J by 6 bases; unmatched bases: 8. This CDR3 spans 13 amino acids. The germline V gene has CDR1 LNHDA and CDR2 SQIVND (reference sequence). DNA of the CDR3: TGTGCCAGTAGCTCCGACAGGGCCGGCGAGCAGTACTTC. Protein sequence: CASSSDRAGEQYF. The full variable domain, with the rest looked up from reference TRBV19 and TRBJ2-7, is DGGITQSPKYLFRKEGQNVTLSCEQNLNHDAMYWYRQDPGQGLRLIYYSQIVNDFQKGDIAEGYSVSREKKESFPLTVTSAQKNPTAFYLCASSSDRAGEQYFGPGTRLTVT.

This chain links TRBV30 with TRBJ2-7, with 7 bases fitting TRBD2. This CDR3 comprises 12 residues. Germline values: CDR1 GTSNPN, CDR2 SVGIG (reference sequence). The V gene end was trimmed by 0 bases and the J gene end by 6 bases; junction bases not matched to a gene: 2. In nucleotides, the CDR3 is TGTGCCTGGAGTGTAAGCGGGACCGAGCAGTACTTC. It specifies CAWSVSGTEQYF. The full variable domain, with the rest looked up from reference TRBV30 and TRBJ2-7, is SQTIHQWPATLVQPVGSPLSLECTVEGTSNPNLYWYRQAAGRGLQLLFYSVGIGQISSEVPQNLSASRPQDRQFILSSKKLLLSDSGFYLCAWSVSGTEQYFGPGTRLTVT.

This clone was detected only a few times. The V and J genes are TRBV2 and TRBJ1-1; 9 positions agree with TRBD1. The J segment lost 5 bases and the V segment lost 5 bases, leaving 9 bases of the junction unmatched. The CDR3 spans 15 residues. Germline assignment: CDR1 SNHLY and CDR2 FYNNEI. CDR3 sequence reads: CASSSQQGAGTEAFF. CDR3 coding DNA: TGTGCCAGCAGTTCCCAACAGGGGGCAGGAACTGAAGCTTTCTTT.

V gene TRBV28 combines with J gene TRBJ2-3; a weak D match, TRBD2 (6 bases). This CDR3 is built from 15 residues. Germline V gene sequence: CDR1 MDHEN, CDR2 SYDVKM. V was cut by 7 bases and J by 0 bases, with 14 bases left in between. The CDR3 coding sequence is TGTGCCAGCACGGGGCCTAGCGTAAGCACAGATACGCAGTATTTT. Its protein is CASTGPSVSTDTQYF.